The TCR beta chain described here comes from a study of cytomegalovirus exposure and HLA in healthy donors. At the level of the study: Unique TCRs numbering about 87 million, obtained from HLA-typed donors, made up an early data release. Findings and limits, study-wide: Prediction of most subjects' HLA-A and HLA-B alleles by TCR beta sequences was reportedly accurate. Cytomegalovirus association was assigned to under 200 TCR beta chains. Donor immune exposure was known only as CMV serostatus.

The PCR used 60 Vbeta and 13 Jbeta primers. This table comes from immunoSEQ multiplex PCR, and its TCRdb copy is limited to in-frame clones, with some not included. Seen here are 150,000 to 200,000 clones, about four fifths observed once, and the top ten hold around 6.1%. A word on this clone: The antigen is undetermined.

The TCR comes from a woman aged 25 to 39 in good health and CMV-seropositive. The sequenced sample was PBMCs.

CDR3 sequence: CASSHTGKGAYGYTF. The CDR3 DNA follows: TGTGCCAGCAGCCATACAGGGAAAGGCGCCTATGGCTACACCTTC. The gene calls are TRBV7-9 and TRBJ1-2, with a possible D match to TRBD1 (6 bases). CDR3 length: 15 residues. V gave up 5 bases and J gave up 4 bases, with 17 bases separating them. Germline lookup yields CDR1 SEHNR and CDR2 FQNEAQ (reference sequence).